These 32 T cell receptor beta chains share one sample of origin, sequenced in a study of cytomegalovirus exposure and HLA in healthy donors. The PCR contained 60 Vbeta and 13 Jbeta primers. Measured with immunoSEQ multiplex PCR; TCRdb has only the in-frame clones, and not every one. The sample holds approximately 160,000 clones, 75% to 85% seen once. The sequenced sample was PBMCs. These receptors originate from a woman aged 45-60 years in good health and CMV-seropositive.

This clone was counted between two and nine times. The chain employs TRBV4-1 and TRBJ2-7, with a tentative D call TRBD1 (6 bases). Germline V CDR1 and CDR2: MGHRA, YSYEKL. The CDR3 extends over 17 amino acids. V dropped 7 bases and J dropped 2 bases, with 24 bases sitting between them. CDR3 region: CASTPAMGQGTPYEQYF. CDR3 DNA: TGCGCCAGCACCCCCGCCATGGGGCAGGGGACCCCCTACGAGCAGTACTTC.

The chain joins TRBV19 to TRBJ2-2; D possibly corresponds to TRBD1 (6 bases). Trimming took 9 bases from V and 5 from J, leaving 13 bases between them. Germline-derived CDR1 and CDR2 are LNHDA and SQIVND (reference sequence). This CDR3 spans 13 amino acids. The CDR3 DNA reads TGTGCCAGCCGGCAGGGGTTGACCGGGGAGCTGTTTTTT. Translating gives CASRQGLTGELFF.

The chain uses TRBV19 and TRBJ2-7; TRBD1 matches at 8 bases. Trimming took 1 base from V and 3 from J; bases not matched to a gene: 5. The germline V gene has CDR1 LNHDA and CDR2 SQIVND (reference sequence). CDR3 length: 15 residues. The CDR3 region has the DNA TGTGCCAGTAGTATAGGGGGGACAGGAGTCTACGAGCAGTACTTC. Its protein is CASSIGGTGVYEQYF.

This rearrangement joins TRBV19 to TRBJ2-7; 10 nucleotides line up with TRBD1. Germline trimming cut 7 bases from V and 2 bases from J; bases unmatched to any gene: 8. The germline V gene has CDR1 LNHDA and CDR2 SQIVND (reference sequence). There are 15 residues in the CDR3. CDR3 residues: CASNTRDRGTYEQYF. The DNA for the CDR3 is TGTGCCAGTAATACTCGGGACAGGGGCACCTACGAGCAGTACTTC.

DNA of the CDR3: TGTGCCAGCAGCGCGGGACAGGTCCCTCAGCCCCAGCATTTT. It is translated as CASSAGQVPQPQHF. The chain carries TRBV5-5 and TRBJ1-5; 8 nucleotides align to TRBD1. The CDR3 is 14 residues long. Germline V gene lookup returns CDR1 SGHKS and CDR2 YYEKEE (reference sequence). Trimming took 4 bases from V and 6 from J; bases not matched to a gene: 6.

The rearrangement uses TRBV6-1 and TRBJ2-1, with 10 bases lining up with TRBD2. CDR3 size: 15 residues. Germline CDR1 and CDR2: MNHNS and SASEGT. V gave up 8 bases and J gave up 4 bases; unmatched junction bases: 8. For the CDR3, the DNA is TGTGCCAGCGGGGTCCGGACTAGCGGTTACAATGAGCAGTTCTTC. Protein: CASGVRTSGYNEQFF.

The chain recombines TRBV27 with TRBJ1-3; unclear D gene. This CDR3 spans 12 amino acids. Trimming pared 6 bases from V and 3 bases from J, leaving 6 bases between. Germline-derived CDR1 and CDR2 are MNHEY and SMNVEV (reference sequence). Here the CDR3 DNA reads TGTGCCAGCAGGGCAGATGGAAACACCATATATTTT. Amino acid sequence: CASRADGNTIYF.

The V call is TRBV5-5, the J call TRBJ2-5; 10 bases are a match to TRBD2. The CDR3 covers 17 residues. Germline-derived CDR1 and CDR2 are SGHKS and YYEKEE (reference sequence). Trimming at V came to 2 bases and at J to 1 base, leaving 8 bases not matched to a gene. CDR3 coding DNA: TGTGCCAGCAGCTTTGGGACAGCGGGGGGGGGCCAAGAGACCCAGTACTTC. It specifies CASSFGTAGGGQETQYF.

The chain joins TRBV5-1 to TRBJ1-1, with no clear D. Germline CDR1 SGHRS, CDR2 YFSETQ. The V end lost 4 bases, the J end lost 8 bases, and 15 bases lay between the germline ends. CDR3 length: 13 amino acids. As DNA, the CDR3 is TGCGCCAGCAGCCTACCGAGGGAGGGAGAAGCTTTCTTT. It is translated as CASSLPREGEAFF.

The rearrangement links TRBV9 to TRBJ2-3; D is possibly TRBD1 (7 bases). CDR3 length: 18 residues. With 3 bases removed from V and 1 base from J, the gap between germline ends came to 21 bases. Germline CDR1 is SGDLS and CDR2 is YYNGEE. CDR3: CASSARAGSGGRTDTQYF. As DNA, the CDR3 is TGTGCCAGCAGCGCCCGGGCGGGGTCAGGGGGTCGCACAGATACGCAGTATTTT.

The rearrangement joins TRBV7-7 to TRBJ2-7; a weak D match, TRBD2 (6 bases). The germline CDR1 and CDR2 sequences are SSHAT and FNYEAQ (reference sequence). The CDR3 sequence is 16 residues long. V lost 5 bases, J lost 6 bases, and 23 bases lay in between. CDR3 protein: CASSPGRQGGLGEQYF. The CDR3 DNA reads TGTGCCAGCAGCCCGGGGAGGCAGGGAGGTTTAGGCGAGCAGTACTTC.

This chain uses TRBV29-1 with TRBJ2-1; tentatively, D is TRBD2 (6 bases). The germline gives CDR1 SQVTM, CDR2 ANQGSEA. With 3 bases removed from V and 0 bases from J, the gap between germline ends came to 9 bases. The CDR3 sequence is 14 residues long. The CDR3 here is CSVDGGSSYNEQFF. The DNA for the CDR3 is TGCAGCGTTGATGGGGGGAGCTCCTACAATGAGCAGTTCTTC.

The gene calls are TRBV11-1 and TRBJ2-3, with a possible D match to TRBD2 (7 bases). Germline lookup yields CDR1 SGHAT and CDR2 FQDESV (reference sequence). This CDR3 is built from 15 residues. Trimming stripped 5 bases from V and 0 bases from J, with 12 bases between. This CDR3 is CASSRAGASTDTQYF. In DNA form, the CDR3 reads TGTGCCAGCAGCCGGGCGGGGGCGAGCACAGATACGCAGTATTTT.

This chain connects TRBV7-3 to TRBJ1-6, with TRBD1 matching 7 bases. Germline CDR1 is SGHTA and CDR2 is FQGTGA. CDR3 length: 14 amino acids. V trimming: 5 bases; J trimming: 6 bases; junction bases outside the gene matches: 4. CDR3 sequence: CASSQTGPNSPLHF. DNA for the CDR3: TGTGCCAGCAGCCAGACAGGGCCTAATTCACCCCTCCACTTT. Using reference TRBV7-3 and TRBJ1-6 for the parts outside the CDR3, the full variable domain is GAGVSQTPSNKVTEKGKYVELRCDPISGHTALYWYRQSLGQGPEFLIYFQGTGAADDSGLPNDRFFAVRPEGSVSTLKIQRTERGDSAVYLCASSQTGPNSPLHFGNGTRLTVT.

V and J are TRBV5-1 and TRBJ1-2, with TRBD1 matching 8 bases. Germline V lookup: CDR1 SGHRS, CDR2 YFSETQ. CDR3 length: 14 amino acids. V lost 3 bases to trimming and J lost 2 bases; unmatched junction nucleotides: 3. The chain's CDR3 is CASSSRTGNYGYTF. The CDR3 nucleotides are TGCGCCAGCAGCTCTCGGACAGGGAACTATGGCTACACCTTC.

The V and J genes are TRBV30 and TRBJ2-5, with TRBD1 as a possible D gene (6 bases). V was trimmed by 2 bases and J by 11 bases, leaving 18 bases between them. Germline CDR1 GTSNPN, CDR2 SVGIG (reference sequence). The CDR3 contains 13 residues. The CDR3 sequence is CAWSSRGSGEQYF. As DNA, the CDR3 is TGTGCCTGGAGTTCCAGGGGATCTGGGGAGCAGTACTTC.

This chain connects TRBV4-1 to TRBJ1-2; no firm D call. Germline V gene sequence: CDR1 MGHRA, CDR2 YSYEKL. V was pared by 1 base and J by 0 bases, with 9 bases between. CDR3 length equals 15 residues. CDR3: CASSQGPSANYGYTF. The CDR3 region has the DNA TGCGCCAGCAGCCAAGGGCCCAGCGCTAACTATGGCTACACCTTC.

CDR3 nucleotides: TGTGCCAGCAAGGTGGGGTGGGGACTATTCAGGCGGCCCCAGCATTTT. Translating gives CASKVGWGLFRRPQHF. The chain links TRBV6-4 to TRBJ1-5; tentative D call: TRBD1 (5 bases). The CDR3 runs 16 residues. Germline CDR1 and CDR2: MRHNA and SNTAGT. Between the trimmed V and J ends, which lost 7 bases and 9 bases, there was a span of 25 bases.

The V gene is TRBV6-1, the J gene TRBJ1-1, with no clear D. There are 14 residues in the CDR3. Trimming cost V 7 bases and J 0 bases, with 12 bases left between them. The V gene's germline CDR1 is MNHNS and CDR2 SASEGT. For the CDR3, the DNA is TGTGCCAGCACAAGGAGCACTTTGAACACTGAAGCTTTCTTT. Its translation: CASTRSTLNTEAFF.

DNA of the CDR3: TGCGCCAGCAGCTTGAAAGGGGAGACGCAGGGGAGTAGTTCACCCCTCCACTTT. It is translated as CASSLKGETQGSSSPLHF. The chain has TRBV5-1 and TRBJ1-6, with D maybe TRBD1 (6 bases). Germline loops: CDR1 SGHRS, CDR2 YFSETQ. There are 18 residues in the CDR3. Trimming cost V 1 base and J 9 bases, with 23 bases left between them.

About this clone: Its ends do not fully match the called genes, so a read error is possible. The genes are TRBV7-9 and TRBJ1-6; 9 bases are a match to TRBD1. Germline assignment: CDR1 SEHNR and CDR2 FQNEAQ (reference sequence). There are 14 residues in the CDR3. CDR3 bases: TGTTCCAGCAGCGCGGACAGGGGTAATTCACCCCTCCACTTT. Its translation: CSSSADRGNSPLHF.

This rearrangement joins TRBV25-1 to TRBJ1-1; TRBD1 is a possible D gene (6 bases). Trimming took off 1 base at V and 1 base at J, with 10 bases between the two ends. The CDR3 is made up of 15 amino acids. Germline CDR1 and CDR2: MGHDK and SYGVNS. The CDR3 sequence: CASSEWGGQNTEAFF. The DNA for the CDR3 is TGTGCCAGCAGTGAATGGGGGGGCCAGAACACTGAAGCTTTCTTT.

The chain couples TRBV7-9 to TRBJ2-7; 8 bases map to TRBD1. The V segment lost 6 bases and the J segment 3 bases; nucleotides outside the gene matches: 19. Per germline, CDR1 SEHNR and CDR2 FQNEAQ (reference sequence). The CDR3 is 18 residues long. In DNA, the CDR3 is TGTGCCAGCAGTCCAATCTTGGGACGCGGACAGGGACTCTACGAGCAGTACTTC. Protein product: CASSPILGRGQGLYEQYF.

CDR3 nucleotides: TGTGCCAGCAGCTTGGACAGGGACAACACTGAAGCTTTCTTT. Its protein product is CASSLDRDNTEAFF. The V and J genes are TRBV6-5 and TRBJ1-1; 8 nucleotides line up with TRBD1. Germline V gives CDR1 MNHEY, CDR2 SVGAGI. This CDR3 contains 14 residues. With 6 bases clipped from V and 2 bases from J, the junction kept 5 bases outside the gene matches.

Only a few counts were recorded for this clone. This chain joins TRBV6-6 and TRBJ2-6, with no clear D. Germline loops: CDR1 MNHNY, CDR2 SVGAGI (reference sequence). The CDR3 length is 16 residues. V was pared by 2 bases and J by 0 bases, with 8 bases between. In nucleotides, the CDR3 is TGTGCCAGCAGTTACAGCTCCGCCTCTGGGGCCAACGTCCTGACTTTC. Its translation is CASSYSSASGANVLTF.

V is TRBV27 and J is TRBJ1-5, with D unclear. CDR3 length equals 14 residues. Trimming shortened V by 6 bases and J by 3 bases, and 12 bases separated the two germline ends. Looked up from germline, CDR1 is MNHEY and CDR2 is SMNVEV (reference sequence). CDR3 DNA sequence: TGTGCCAGCAGCCCCCTCCCTCCCAATCAGCCCCAGCATTTT. This gives the protein CASSPLPPNQPQHF.

J is TRBJ1-1 and V is TRBV6-4, with 10 bases identical to TRBD1. The V gene end was trimmed by 8 bases and the J gene end by 5 bases; junction bases not matched to a gene: 11. Per the germline V gene, CDR1 is MRHNA and CDR2 is SNTAGT. This CDR3 contains 15 residues. This CDR3 is CASGGVGQGETEAFF. The CDR3, as DNA: TGTGCCAGCGGGGGGGTCGGACAGGGGGAAACTGAAGCTTTCTTT.

On this clone itself: Other DNA sequences in this specimen translate into the identical CDR3. This rearrangement joins TRBV7-2 to TRBJ2-3; the D gene is possibly TRBD2 (6 bases). The CDR3 contains 12 residues. Germline V CDR1 and CDR2: SGHTA, FQGNSA. Trimming removed 5 bases from V and 6 bases from J, with 9 bases in between. The CDR3, as DNA: TGTGCCAGCAGCCCGGGACTGGATACGCAGTATTTT. Protein sequence: CASSPGLDTQYF.

The V and J genes are TRBV7-8 and TRBJ2-1, with a weak D call TRBD1 (5 bases). Germline lookup yields CDR1 SGHVS and CDR2 FQNEAQ. The CDR3 covers 17 residues. V lost 2 bases, J lost 0 bases, and 14 bases lay in between. CDR3 loop: CASSLRIWGLSYNEQFF. CDR3 DNA: TGTGCCAGCAGCTTACGGATCTGGGGCCTCTCCTACAATGAGCAGTTCTTC.

A single count supports this clone. The V call is TRBV6-1, the J call TRBJ1-1, with D possibly TRBD1 on 5 matching bases. CDR3 size: 12 residues. Germline lookup yields CDR1 MNHNS and CDR2 SASEGT. Trimming took off 8 bases at V and 3 bases at J, with 10 bases between the two ends. The DNA for the CDR3 is TGTGCCAGCTGGGCGGGGGACACTGAAGCTTTCTTT. Its translation: CASWAGDTEAFF.

The genes are TRBV5-1 and TRBJ1-2, with a weak D call TRBD1 (5 bases). V lost 4 bases and J lost 8, with 12 bases in between. The CDR3 has 12 residues. The germline gives CDR1 SGHRS, CDR2 YFSETQ. CDR3 sequence (DNA): TGCGCCAGCAGCCCCGTCCAGGGAGGCTACACCTTC. It encodes CASSPVQGGYTF.

The rearrangement uses TRBV6-1 and TRBJ2-7; no reliable D call. There are 13 residues in the CDR3. CDR1 MNHNS and CDR2 SASEGT come from the germline V gene. V was pared by 6 bases and J by 0 bases, with 9 bases between. DNA of the CDR3: TGTGCCAGCAGCTATAGTTACTCCTACGAGCAGTACTTC. This sequence encodes CASSYSYSYEQYF.